This T cell receptor beta chain was retrieved from a study of blood T cell repertoires in COVID-19. Turning to the study itself: From the United States, Italy and Spain came samples of acute and convalescent COVID-19. Sample material is recorded as cDNA or gDNA derived from T cells, B-cell-depleted T cells, or PBMCs.

Trimming pared 6 bases from V and 3 bases from J, leaving 12 bases between. This CDR3 contains 13 residues. Germline CDR1 is SGHRS and CDR2 is YFSETQ. Original processing notes: Amplification from reference gene primers served as the basis for estimated nucleated cell counts. Libraries were prepared by immunoSEQ multiplex PCR; TCRdb keeps only in-frame clonotypes and omits some of them. The DNA was the basis for D and trimming; V, J and clone size are from that table. Of about 250,000 clones listed, about 86% were seen once; the top ten hold about 10%. The specimen sequenced was peripheral blood. This TCR was recovered from a man aged 80 or over with acute or convalescent COVID-19. The rearrangement joins TRBV5-1 to TRBJ1-1; no clear D gene. The CDR3 sequence: CASNFNPDTEAFF. The CDR3 DNA reads TGCGCCAGCAATTTTAACCCGGACACTGAAGCTTTCTTT.